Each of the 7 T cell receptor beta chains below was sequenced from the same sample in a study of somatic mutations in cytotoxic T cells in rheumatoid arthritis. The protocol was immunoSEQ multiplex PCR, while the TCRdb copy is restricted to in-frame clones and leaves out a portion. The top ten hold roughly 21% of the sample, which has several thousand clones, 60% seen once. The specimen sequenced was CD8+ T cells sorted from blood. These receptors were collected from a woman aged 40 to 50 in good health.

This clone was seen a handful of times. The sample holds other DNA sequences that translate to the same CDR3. CDR3 DNA sequence: TGTGCCAGCAGTTTAGGGGGCAATGAGCAGTTCTTC. Amino acids: CASSLGGNEQFF. The V gene is TRBV27, the J gene TRBJ2-1; possibly TRBD1 or TRBD2 for D (5 bases each). CDR1 and CDR2 (germline): MNHEY, SMNVEV (reference sequence). The CDR3 consists of 12 residues. Trimming removed 2 bases from V and 6 bases from J, with 5 bases in between.

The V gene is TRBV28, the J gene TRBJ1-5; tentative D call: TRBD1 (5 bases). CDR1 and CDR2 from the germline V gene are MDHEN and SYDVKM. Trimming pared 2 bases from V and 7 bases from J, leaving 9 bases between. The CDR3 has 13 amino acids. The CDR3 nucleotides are TGTGCCAGCAGTTTAATGGGGGACCAGCCCCAGCATTTT. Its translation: CASSLMGDQPQHF. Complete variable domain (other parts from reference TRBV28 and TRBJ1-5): DVKVTQSSRYLVKRTGEKVFLECVQDMDHENMFWYRQDPGLGLRLIYFSYDVKMKEKGDIPEGYSVSREKKERFSLILESASTNQTSMYLCASSLMGDQPQHFGDGTRLSIL.

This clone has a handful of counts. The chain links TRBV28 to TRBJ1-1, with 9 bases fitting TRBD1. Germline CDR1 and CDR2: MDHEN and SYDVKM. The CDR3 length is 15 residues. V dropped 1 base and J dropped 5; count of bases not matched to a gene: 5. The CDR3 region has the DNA TGTGCCAGCAGTTTATCTAGGACAGGGGTAACTGAAGCTTTCTTT. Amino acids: CASSLSRTGVTEAFF.

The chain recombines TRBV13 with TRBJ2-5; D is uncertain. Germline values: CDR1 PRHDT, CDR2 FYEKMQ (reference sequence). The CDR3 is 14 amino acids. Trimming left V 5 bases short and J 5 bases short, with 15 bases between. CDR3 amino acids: CASSPPDSRETQYF. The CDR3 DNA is TGTGCCAGCAGCCCCCCTGATTCGAGGGAGACCCAGTACTTC. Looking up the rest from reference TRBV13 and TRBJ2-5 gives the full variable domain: AAGVIQSPRHLIKEKRETATLKCYPIPRHDTVYWYQQGPGQDPQFLISFYEKMQSDKGSIPDRFSAQQFSDYHSELNMSSLELGDSALYFCASSPPDSRETQYFGPGTRLLVL.

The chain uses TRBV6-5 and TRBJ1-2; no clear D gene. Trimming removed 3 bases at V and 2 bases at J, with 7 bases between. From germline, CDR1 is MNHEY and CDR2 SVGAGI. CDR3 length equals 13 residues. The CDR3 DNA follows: TGTGCCAGCAGTTATGCGGAAAACTATGGCTACACCTTC. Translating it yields CASSYAENYGYTF.

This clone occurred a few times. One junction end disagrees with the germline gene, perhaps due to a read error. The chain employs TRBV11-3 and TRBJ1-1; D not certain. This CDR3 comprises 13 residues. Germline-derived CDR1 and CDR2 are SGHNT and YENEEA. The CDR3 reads CASTLRGGFEAFF. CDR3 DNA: TGTGCCAGCACCTTAAGAGGCGGTTTTGAAGCTTTCTTT.

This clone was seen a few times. DNA for the CDR3: TGTGCCAGCAGCTTAGGAAGGGCATCAGAAGATACGCAGTATTTT. Protein sequence: CASSLGRASEDTQYF. The chain has TRBV7-9 and TRBJ2-3; D is uncertain. Per the germline V gene, CDR1 is SEHNR and CDR2 is FQNEAQ (reference sequence). V was pared by 1 base and J by 5 bases, with 13 bases between. The CDR3 contains 15 residues.